This T cell receptor (beta chain) appears in the sequencing data of a study of regulatory T cells in long-lasting Graves disease. CDR3 size: 15 residues. The germline gives CDR1 SGHDT, CDR2 YYEEEE. Trimming removed 1 base from V and 5 bases from J, with 15 bases in between. Time point: newly diagnosed GD, antithyroid drugs for less than 3 months. RNA extracted from PBMCs served as the sequencing template. TCR beta libraries were built with iRepertoire HTBI primers and Arm-PCR of CDR3 regions. Via MiXCR, TCRdb re-called the multiplex PCR reads, giving one row per CDR3 protein. The sample records roughly 420,000 distinct CDR3 sequences, 15% to 18% being singletons.

The material was peripheral blood mononuclear cells (PBMCs), obtained at new diagnosis, from a patient treated with antithyroid drugs. The chain recombines TRBV5-6 with TRBJ1-1, with D maybe TRBD1 (5 bases). This sequence originates from a female donor with Graves disease. CDR3 sequence: CASSLRVGLGTEAFF. The CDR3 nucleotides are TGTGCCAGCAGCTTGAGGGTGGGGCTCGGAACTGAAGCTTTCTTT.